The present TCR beta chain was sequenced within a study of CD8 T cells in Susac syndrome. RNA was extracted with the RNeasy kit, and a quantity of about 0.45 to 1 ug was reverse transcribed using random hexamers. An immunoSEQ multiplex PCR generated amplified TCR beta CDR3 products spanning 54 Vbeta and 13 Jbeta. TCRdb reprocessed the immunoSEQ multiplex PCR reads with MiXCR, giving one entry per CDR3 protein. The sample shows about 180,000 distinct CDR3 sequences, approximately 95% of them seen only once. The germline gives CDR1 SGHVS, CDR2 FQNEAQ. With V trimmed by 5 bases and J by 1 base, 13 bases remained unmatched. The CDR3 loop spans 17 amino acids.

The sequence was collected from a human donor with Susac syndrome. Sequenced sample: CD4+ T cells from PBMCs. The rearrangement uses TRBV7-8 and TRBJ1-1; 7 bases align to TRBD1. The CDR3, as DNA: TGTGCCAGCAGCCGATATCGCTTAAGGGGGCCGAACACTGAAGCTTTCTTT. Its translation is CASSRYRLRGPNTEAFF.